This TCR beta chain derives from a study of blood T cell repertoires in COVID-19. Overall study context: Acute and convalescent COVID-19 specimens originated in the United States, Italy and Spain.

Assay: immunoSEQ multiplex PCR; the TCRdb copy retains only in-frame clones and omits some. The sample has some 350,000 clones; about 90% are singletons. Between the trimmed V and J ends, which lost 0 bases and 2 bases, there was a span of 13 bases. Germline V gene sequence: CDR1 MNHEY, CDR2 SVGAGI. This CDR3 has 16 amino acids. The chain uses TRBV6-5 and TRBJ1-2, with D perhaps TRBD1 (5 bases). The sequencing sample was made of peripheral blood. This clonotype originated in a woman between 25 and 40 years old with COVID-19, enrolled during active disease. The CDR3 loop reads CASSYSRYRGNYGYTF. For the CDR3, the DNA is TGTGCCAGCAGTTACTCGAGGTATAGGGGAAACTATGGCTACACCTTC.